A single T cell receptor beta chain is shown here with its context. The junction had 3 bases not matched to a gene; V was cut back by 5 bases and J by 3 bases. Germline loops: CDR1 SGHAT, CDR2 FQDESV (reference sequence). The CDR3 contains 14 residues. This record comes from a study of blood T cell repertoires in COVID-19. As for the study in general: COVID-19 samples, acute and convalescent, were from the United States, Italy and Spain. Sources were T cells, B-cell-depleted T cells, or PBMCs; the material itself was cDNA or gDNA.

As processed by the authors: Scientists estimated how many nucleated cells there were by amplifying reference gene primers. TCRdb's copy holds only in-frame clones and misses some; the assay was immunoSEQ multiplex PCR. The DNA was the basis for D and trimming; V, J and clone size are from that table. The sample has hundreds of thousands of clones; over 75% are singletons. The V call is TRBV11-1, the J call TRBJ2-3; TRBD2 matches 9 bases. The receptor comes from a woman in her thirties or forties who had recovered from COVID-19. Sequenced input: peripheral blood. Written as DNA, the CDR3 is TGTGCCAGCAGCCCTCTAGCGGGGACAGATACGCAGTATTTT. Translation: CASSPLAGTDTQYF.